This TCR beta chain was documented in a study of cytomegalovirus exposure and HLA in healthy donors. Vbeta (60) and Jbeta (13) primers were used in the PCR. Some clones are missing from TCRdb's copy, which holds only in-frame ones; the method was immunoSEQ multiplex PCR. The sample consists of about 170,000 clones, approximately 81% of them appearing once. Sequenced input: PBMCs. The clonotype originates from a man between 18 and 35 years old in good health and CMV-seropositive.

The CDR3 protein is CASSPLSEQFF. CDR3 DNA sequence: TGTGCCAGCTCACCCCTATCTGAGCAGTTCTTC. V is TRBV18 and J is TRBJ2-1; D unresolved. This CDR3 has 11 amino acids. V lost 3 bases and J 9 bases, leaving 6 bases between the germline ends. Germline V gene data show CDR1 as KGHSH and CDR2 as LQKENI.